A single sample gave rise to the 23 T cell receptor beta chains below, sequenced in a study of blood T cell repertoires in COVID-19 (dated by TCRdb to about 2020). The method behind the library was the immunoSEQ multiplex PCR assay. TCRdb re-hosts the immuneACCESS table, in-frame sequences only. Its copies lack some clones; in the studies checked, an unresolved V gene accounts for under half of them, and the cause for the rest is not known. The sample records roughly 140,000 clones, roughly 90% of which are singletons. In total, the top ten clones hold more than 1% of the sample. The source material was PBMCs or T cells enriched from blood (not recorded which). The receptors come from a woman aged 30 to 39 with acute COVID-19.

This chain links TRBV7-8 with TRBJ1-2, with a possible D match to TRBD1 (6 bases). Germline assignment: CDR1 SGHVS and CDR2 FQNEAQ. This CDR3 is built from 18 residues. Trimming removed 4 bases from V and 2 bases from J, with 23 bases in between. CDR3 protein: CASSSRIQTGGPNYGYTF. The CDR3 DNA reads as TGTGCCAGCAGCTCCAGAATCCAGACAGGAGGACCCAACTATGGCTACACCTTC.

The V call is TRBV11-3, the J call TRBJ2-1; the D is unclear. The germline V gene has CDR1 SGHNT and CDR2 YENEEA. The length of the CDR3 is 13 residues. Trimming took off 1 base at V and 7 bases at J, with 8 bases between the two ends. CDR3 amino acids: CASSLGLVNEQFF. In nucleotides, the CDR3 is TGTGCCAGCAGCTTAGGACTGGTAAATGAGCAGTTCTTC.

The rearrangement links TRBV10-3 to TRBJ2-1; 8 bases fit TRBD2. V gave up 7 bases and J gave up 7 bases; unmatched junction bases: 9. This CDR3 has 14 amino acids. Germline values: CDR1 ENHRY, CDR2 SYGVKD. The CDR3, as DNA: TGTGCCATCACCCGGGGGGGCCAAACGAATGAGCAGTTCTTC. Residues: CAITRGGQTNEQFF.

The V gene is TRBV4-1, the J gene TRBJ2-3; D remains unclear. V gave up 1 base and J gave up 2 bases, with 7 bases separating them. Per germline, CDR1 MGHRA and CDR2 YSYEKL. The CDR3 sequence is 14 residues long. CDR3 sequence (DNA): TGCGCCAGCAGCCAAGTAAGCTACACAGATACGCAGTATTTT. It translates to CASSQVSYTDTQYF.

The chain recombines TRBV2 with TRBJ1-2, with 7 nucleotides matching TRBD1. The CDR3 spans 13 residues. Looked up from germline, CDR1 is SNHLY and CDR2 is FYNNEI. V lost 6 bases to trimming and J lost 4 bases; unmatched junction nucleotides: 5. In nucleotides, the CDR3 is TGTGCCAGCAGAGCGACAGGGTCCTATGGCTACACCTTC. Translating it yields CASRATGSYGYTF.

The chain links TRBV30 to TRBJ2-5; D ambiguous. Per germline, CDR1 GTSNPN and CDR2 SVGIG (reference sequence). The CDR3 has 14 residues. Deletions cut 3 bases from V and 1 base from J, with 12 bases between. The CDR3 is CAWSPSALQETQYF. DNA for the CDR3: TGTGCCTGGAGCCCAAGCGCCCTCCAAGAGACCCAGTACTTC.

V and J are TRBV18 and TRBJ1-2, with TRBD1 identical over 7 bases. This CDR3 is 13 amino acids long. With V trimmed by 5 bases and J by 3 bases, 3 bases remained unmatched. Germline V gene sequence: CDR1 KGHSH, CDR2 LQKENI. The CDR3 loop reads CASSEGADYGYTF. CDR3 in DNA: TGTGCCAGCTCAGAGGGGGCAGACTATGGCTACACCTTC.

CDR3 sequence: CASSLGTDSYEQYF. CDR3 DNA: TGCGCCAGCAGCTTAGGGACAGACTCCTACGAGCAGTACTTC. The gene calls are TRBV5-1 and TRBJ2-7, with 7 nucleotides matching TRBD1. Germline V lookup: CDR1 SGHRS, CDR2 YFSETQ. V gave up 2 bases and J gave up 0 bases; unmatched junction bases: 2. The CDR3 runs to 14 residues.

This clone was observed a single time. This rearrangement joins TRBV19 to TRBJ1-2, with TRBD1 matching 12 bases. The V segment lost 7 bases and the J segment 7 bases; nucleotides outside the gene matches: 10. There are 15 residues in the CDR3. Germline V lookup: CDR1 LNHDA, CDR2 SQIVND (reference sequence). The CDR3 DNA sequence: TGTGCCAGTATTCCACCGGGACAGGGGGCGGTTGGCTACACCTTC. As protein: CASIPPGQGAVGYTF. The full variable domain, with the rest looked up from reference TRBV19 and TRBJ1-2, is DGGITQSPKYLFRKEGQNVTLSCEQNLNHDAMYWYRQDPGQGLRLIYYSQIVNDFQKGDIAEGYSVSREKKESFPLTVTSAQKNPTAFYLCASIPPGQGAVGYTFGSGTRLTVV.

The V gene is TRBV7-9, the J gene TRBJ1-4; the match to TRBD1 covers 10 bases. Germline-derived CDR1 and CDR2 are SEHNR and FQNEAQ (reference sequence). This CDR3 spans 15 amino acids. The J segment lost 8 bases and the V segment lost 1 base, leaving 4 bases of the junction unmatched. In DNA form, the CDR3 reads TGTGCCAGCAGCTTAGTCGGGACAGGGGCCGAAAAACTGTTTTTT. Its protein is CASSLVGTGAEKLFF.

As to this clone: Other nucleotide sequences from this sample produce the same CDR3. The chain employs TRBV27 and TRBJ2-2; 10 bases are a match to TRBD2. V trimming: 6 bases; J trimming: 5 bases; junction bases outside the gene matches: 0. CDR3 length: 13 residues. Germline V CDR1 and CDR2: MNHEY, SMNVEV (reference sequence). CDR3 sequence reads: CASRLAGTGELFF. In nucleotides, the CDR3 is TGTGCCAGCAGACTAGCGGGAACCGGGGAGCTGTTTTTT.

The chain links TRBV7-2 to TRBJ2-3; TRBD2 matches at 7 bases. Germline-derived CDR1 and CDR2 are SGHTA and FQGNSA. CDR3 size: 16 residues. The V gene end was trimmed by 0 bases and the J gene end by 2 bases; junction bases not matched to a gene: 5. CDR3 residues: CASSLAASGITDTQYF. CDR3 in DNA: TGTGCCAGCAGCTTAGCGGCTAGCGGAATCACAGATACGCAGTATTTT.

This chain uses TRBV6-1 with TRBJ2-6; TRBD1 matches at 8 bases. V trimming: 3 bases; J trimming: 4 bases; junction bases outside the gene matches: 14. The CDR3 extends over 19 amino acids. Germline CDR1 reads MNHNS; CDR2 reads SASEGT. The CDR3 DNA sequence: TGTGCCAGCAGTGACTGGACAGGGAGGTTTTGGTCCGGGGCCAACGTCCTGACTTTC. Translating it yields CASSDWTGRFWSGANVLTF.

The J gene is TRBJ2-1, the V gene TRBV9, with D maybe TRBD2 (5 bases). Germline V gene data show CDR1 as SGDLS and CDR2 as YYNGEE. The V and J ends lost 0 bases and 3 bases respectively, with 10 bases between them. CDR3 length equals 15 residues. The chain's CDR3 is CASSVAGSNYNEQFF. The CDR3 DNA is TGTGCCAGCAGCGTAGCGGGGAGTAACTACAATGAGCAGTTCTTC.

The rearrangement uses TRBV27 and TRBJ2-1, with 11 bases matching TRBD2. Germline trimming cut 5 bases from V and 3 bases from J; bases unmatched to any gene: 6. CDR1 and CDR2 (germline): MNHEY, SMNVEV (reference sequence). The length of the CDR3 is 16 residues. CDR3 nucleotide sequence: TGTGCCAGCAGTCCCATAGGGACTAGCGGCTACAATGAGCAGTTCTTC. Protein product: CASSPIGTSGYNEQFF.

In DNA, the CDR3 is TGTGCCAGCAGCAAACAGGAAGGTCGATCCTTATCTGGGGCCAACGTCCTGACTTTC. This codes for CASSKQEGRSLSGANVLTF. The rearrangement uses TRBV7-3 and TRBJ2-6; TRBD1 is a possible D gene (5 bases). The germline gives CDR1 SGHTA, CDR2 FQGTGA. V lost 5 bases, J lost 1 base, and 21 bases lay in between. The CDR3 loop spans 19 amino acids. Using reference TRBV7-3 and TRBJ2-6 for the parts outside the CDR3, the full variable domain is GAGVSQTPSNKVTEKGKYVELRCDPISGHTALYWYRQSLGQGPEFLIYFQGTGAADDSGLPNDRFFAVRPEGSVSTLKIQRTERGDSAVYLCASSKQEGRSLSGANVLTFGAGSRLTVL.

The rearrangement joins TRBV5-4 to TRBJ1-2; 7 bases line up with TRBD1. Germline V lookup: CDR1 SGHNT, CDR2 YYREEE (reference sequence). The CDR3 consists of 13 residues. Germline trimming cut 5 bases from V and 6 bases from J; bases unmatched to any gene: 7. The chain's CDR3 is CASRVDRANGYTF. CDR3 coding DNA: TGTGCCAGCAGGGTTGACAGGGCAAATGGCTACACCTTC. Full variable domain (outside the CDR3, taken from reference TRBV5-4 and TRBJ1-2): ETGVTQSPTHLIKTRGQQVTLRCSSQSGHNTVSWYQQALGQGPQFIFQYYREEENGRGNFPPRFSGLQFPNYSSELNVNALELDDSALYLCASRVDRANGYTFGSGTRLTVV.

The J gene is TRBJ1-2, the V gene TRBV19, with 9 bases that match TRBD1. CDR1 and CDR2 (germline): LNHDA, SQIVND (reference sequence). This CDR3 spans 14 amino acids. The ends lost 5 bases at V and 4 bases at J; junction bases unmatched: 5. The chain's CDR3 is CASSLGQGLYGYTF. CDR3 coding DNA: TGTGCCAGTAGTTTGGGACAGGGACTCTATGGCTACACCTTC.

The chain combines TRBV28 with TRBJ1-2, with D perhaps TRBD1 (6 bases). CDR3 length equals 15 residues. Trimming cost V 10 bases and J 4 bases, with 22 bases left between them. Germline CDR1 reads MDHEN; CDR2 reads SYDVKM. This chain's CDR3 is CAIFRGGAGSYGYTF. CDR3 sequence (DNA): TGTGCCATATTCCGCGGGGGGGCGGGTAGCTATGGCTACACCTTC.

V gene TRBV4-3 combines with J gene TRBJ2-1; TRBD1 agrees at 10 bases. In germline, CDR1 is LGHNA, CDR2 YSLEER. CDR3 length: 15 residues. V trimming: 1 base; J trimming: 10 bases; junction bases outside the gene matches: 7. The CDR3 DNA reads as TGCGCCAGCAGCCAAGCGGGACAGGGGATAGGGGAGCAGTTCTTC. It is translated as CASSQAGQGIGEQFF.

The V and J genes are TRBV7-9 and TRBJ1-3; D unclear. Trimming took 7 bases from V and 6 from J, leaving 10 bases between them. Looked up from germline, CDR1 is SEHNR and CDR2 is FQNEAQ (reference sequence). The CDR3 consists of 12 residues. The CDR3 coding sequence is TGTGCCAGCACCCGGGAGCCAAACACCATATATTTT. This gives the protein CASTREPNTIYF.

The DNA of the CDR3 is TGTGCCTGGGAAACCTCCAGGGGTGGTAGTAATTCACCCCTCCACTTT. This gives the protein CAWETSRGGSNSPLHF. The J gene is TRBJ1-6, the V gene TRBV30; a weak D match, TRBD1 (6 bases). The germline V gene encodes CDR1 GTSNPN and CDR2 SVGIG (reference sequence). CDR3 length: 16 residues. V lost 5 bases and J lost 6, with 20 bases in between.

As to this clone: The same CDR3 arises from other DNA sequences in this sample as well. The chain couples TRBV28 to TRBJ2-7; D not resolved. The CDR3 covers 12 residues. Trimming cost V 5 bases and J 3 bases, with 8 bases left between them. Germline CDR1 and CDR2: MDHEN and SYDVKM. The CDR3 region is CASSPPYYEQYF. The CDR3 DNA sequence: TGTGCCAGCAGTCCTCCCTACTACGAGCAGTACTTC.